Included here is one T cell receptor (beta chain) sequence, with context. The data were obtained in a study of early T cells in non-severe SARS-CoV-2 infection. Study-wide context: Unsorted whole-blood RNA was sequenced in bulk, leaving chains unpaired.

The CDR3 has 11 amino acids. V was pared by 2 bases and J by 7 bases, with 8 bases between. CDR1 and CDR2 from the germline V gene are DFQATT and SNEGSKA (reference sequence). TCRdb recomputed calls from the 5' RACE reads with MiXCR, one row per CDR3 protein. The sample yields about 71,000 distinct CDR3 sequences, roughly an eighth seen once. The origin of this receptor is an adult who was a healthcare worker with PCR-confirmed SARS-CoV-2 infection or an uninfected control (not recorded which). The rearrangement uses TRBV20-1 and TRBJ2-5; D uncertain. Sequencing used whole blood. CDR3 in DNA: TGCAGTGCTAGATCCCCGCCGACCCAGTACTTC. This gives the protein CSARSPPTQYF.